This T cell receptor beta chain was profiled in a study of cytomegalovirus exposure and HLA in healthy donors. CDR1 and CDR2 (germline): SGHNT, YYREEE (reference sequence). The CDR3 is 14 residues long. V lost 4 bases to trimming and J lost 5 bases; unmatched junction nucleotides: 6. 13 Jbeta primers and 60 Vbeta primers were used for the PCR. Here immunoSEQ multiplex PCR was the method, and the copy in TCRdb shows in-frame clones only, minus some. The sample lists 150,000 to 200,000 clones; 82% were seen once. The chain employs TRBV5-4 and TRBJ2-4; 7 bases align to TRBD2. This TCR was sampled from a young woman in good health and CMV-seronegative. The specimen was PBMCs. Here the CDR3 DNA reads TGTGCCAGCAGCGCCATAGCGGGTGAAAACATTCAGTACTTC. The encoded protein is CASSAIAGENIQYF.